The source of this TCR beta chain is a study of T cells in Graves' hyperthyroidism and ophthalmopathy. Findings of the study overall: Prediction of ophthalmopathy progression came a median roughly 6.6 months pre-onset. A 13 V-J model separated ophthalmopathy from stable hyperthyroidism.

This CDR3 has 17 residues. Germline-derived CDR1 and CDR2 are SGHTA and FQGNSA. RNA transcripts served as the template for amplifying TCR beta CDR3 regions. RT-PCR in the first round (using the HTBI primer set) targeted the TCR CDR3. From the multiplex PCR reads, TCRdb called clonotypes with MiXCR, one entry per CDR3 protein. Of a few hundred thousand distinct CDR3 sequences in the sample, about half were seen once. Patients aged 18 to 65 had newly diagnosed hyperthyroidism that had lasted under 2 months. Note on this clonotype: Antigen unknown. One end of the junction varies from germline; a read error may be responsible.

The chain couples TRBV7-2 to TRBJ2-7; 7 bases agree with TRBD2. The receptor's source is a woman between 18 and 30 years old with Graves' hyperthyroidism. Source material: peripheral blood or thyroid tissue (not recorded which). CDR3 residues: CASTAVRAGAVSHEQYF. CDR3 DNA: TGTGCCAGCACCGCAGTCCGGGCGGGAGCAGTCTCCCACGAGCAGTACTTC.